Below, 13 T cell receptor beta chains from the same sample are listed, as sequenced in a study of human T cells and chemical hapten exposure. TCRdb ran MiXCR on the RACE reads and lists one entry per CDR3 protein. The table shows under 200,000 distinct CDR3 sequences, with about 14% occurring only once. Time point noted: patch test 1, 2 weeks after DPC sensitization. Treatment: therapeutic diphenylcyclopropenone sensitization with weekly scalp DPC. The sample in question was whole blood, obtained in connection with sensitization to the hapten diphenylcyclopropenone (DPC). These TCRs come from a woman aged 25 to 45 with alopecia areata. Some clones in this sample may be carry-over from other donors' samples.

This clonotype was detected ten times or more. The chain has TRBV20-1 and TRBJ2-1; 7 bases fit TRBD2. This CDR3 comprises 12 residues. In germline, CDR1 is DFQATT, CDR2 SNEGSKA (reference sequence). J gave up 10 bases and V 1 base, and 4 bases lay outside the gene matches. Written as DNA, the CDR3 is TGCAGTGCTAGAGTAAGCGGGAACGAGCAGTTCTTC. It codes for CSARVSGNEQFF.

This clonotype was picked up many times. The chain combines TRBV28 with TRBJ1-1; D not certain. Germline CDR1 is MDHEN and CDR2 is SYDVKM. The CDR3 length is 12 residues. V lost 2 bases and J 8 bases, leaving 9 bases between the germline ends. Written as DNA, the CDR3 is TGTGCCAGCAGTTTAATGGTACGGGAAGCTTTCTTT. The encoded protein is CASSLMVREAFF.

The V call is TRBV28, the J call TRBJ1-6; a possible D gene is TRBD1 (6 bases). The CDR3 is 15 residues long. V lost 6 bases and J 7 bases, leaving 16 bases between the germline ends. Germline CDR1 reads MDHEN; CDR2 reads SYDVKM. CDR3 residues: CASRTGPGVNSPLHF. CDR3 sequence (DNA): TGTGCCAGCAGGACCGGGCCAGGGGTGAATTCACCCCTCCACTTT.

A few counts support this clonotype. This rearrangement joins TRBV7-6 to TRBJ2-2, with 10 bases that match TRBD2. This CDR3 comprises 17 residues. V was clipped by 1 base and J by 3 bases; unmatched bases: 5. Germline loops: CDR1 SGHVS, CDR2 FNYEAQ. The CDR3 DNA reads as TGTGCCAGCAGCTTAGACCTAGCGGGGGCGGACACCGGGGAGCTGTTTTTT. Protein sequence: CASSLDLAGADTGELFF.

This clonotype was recorded at least ten times. This chain joins TRBV28 and TRBJ2-6, with 8 positions matching TRBD1. Germline V CDR1 and CDR2: MDHEN, SYDVKM. With 8 bases clipped from V and 4 bases from J, the junction kept 10 bases outside the gene matches. The CDR3 contains 16 residues. CDR3 loop: CASRSQGADGANVLTF. The CDR3, as DNA: TGTGCCAGCCGGTCCCAGGGGGCGGACGGGGCCAACGTCCTGACTTTC. The whole variable domain, filled in from reference TRBV28 and TRBJ2-6, reads DVKVTQSSRYLVKRTGEKVFLECVQDMDHENMFWYRQDPGLGLRLIYFSYDVKMKEKGDIPEGYSVSREKKERFSLILESASTNQTSMYLCASRSQGADGANVLTFGAGSRLTVL.

The chain employs TRBV20-1 and TRBJ2-7, with no clear D. The length of the CDR3 is 15 residues. V was cut by 3 bases and J by 0 bases, with 15 bases left in between. From germline, CDR1 is DFQATT and CDR2 SNEGSKA (reference sequence). This CDR3 reads CSASASAGSSYEQYF. The CDR3 coding sequence is TGCAGTGCTAGCGCATCGGCAGGCAGCTCCTACGAGCAGTACTTC.

This chain links TRBV7-2 with TRBJ1-5; D is unresolved. The CDR3 runs to 15 residues. Germline CDR1 and CDR2: SGHTA and FQGNSA. Trimming took 0 bases from V and 3 from J, leaving 9 bases between them. The CDR3 region has the DNA TGTGCCAGCAGCTTAGCTCCGGGCTCCAATCAGCCCCAGCATTTT. Translated: CASSLAPGSNQPQHF.

CDR3 protein: CASSSDGDLTEAFF. The CDR3 DNA follows: TGTGCCAGCAGCTCAGATGGGGATTTGACTGAAGCTTTCTTT. The chain uses TRBV9 and TRBJ1-1; D is uncertain. The CDR3 has 14 amino acids. Germline values: CDR1 SGDLS, CDR2 YYNGEE. Trimming cost V 4 bases and J 5 bases, with 15 bases left between them.

This clonotype was found a few times. J is TRBJ1-1 and V is TRBV5-4; 7 bases match TRBD1. Germline CDR1 is SGHNT and CDR2 is YYREEE (reference sequence). The length of the CDR3 is 14 residues. The V segment lost 4 bases and the J segment 1 base; nucleotides outside the gene matches: 4. This CDR3 is CASSPGQRNTEAFF. CDR3 coding DNA: TGTGCCAGCAGCCCGGGACAGAGGAACACTGAAGCTTTCTTT.

The rearrangement links TRBV28 to TRBJ1-1; D not resolved. CDR1 and CDR2 (germline): MDHEN, SYDVKM. The CDR3 is 12 residues long. V lost 2 bases, J lost 7 bases, and 8 bases lay in between. Here the CDR3 DNA reads TGTGCCAGCAGTTTAACGGGAAGTGAAGCTTTCTTT. Amino acids: CASSLTGSEAFF.

The V gene is TRBV7-3, the J gene TRBJ2-1; TRBD2 matches at 9 bases. With 4 bases clipped from V and 10 bases from J, the junction kept 11 bases outside the gene matches. Germline-derived CDR1 and CDR2 are SGHTA and FQGTGA. This CDR3 is 15 amino acids long. CDR3 in amino acids: CASSSEASGIREQFF. The CDR3 bases are TGTGCCAGCAGCTCAGAGGCTAGCGGGATACGCGAGCAGTTCTTC.

This clonotype was seen more than once but under ten times. The genes are TRBV7-2 and TRBJ2-2; D is unresolved. Germline V lookup: CDR1 SGHTA, CDR2 FQGNSA. The CDR3 is 13 amino acids. With 2 bases removed from V and 9 bases from J, the gap between germline ends came to 10 bases. CDR3: CASSLLPGRELFF. The CDR3 DNA reads as TGTGCCAGCAGCTTATTGCCCGGCCGGGAGCTGTTTTTT. The full variable domain, its missing parts supplied by reference TRBV7-2 and TRBJ2-2, is GAGVSQSPSNKVTEKGKDVELRCDPISGHTALYWYRQSLGQGLEFLIYFQGNSAPDKSGLPSDRFSAERTGGSVSTLTIQRTQQEDSAVYLCASSLLPGRELFFGEGSRLTVL.

The rearrangement links TRBV7-6 to TRBJ2-4, with D possibly matching TRBD2 (5 bases). Germline V CDR1 and CDR2: SGHVS, FNYEAQ. The CDR3 has 14 residues. V dropped 1 base and J dropped 7 bases, with 11 bases sitting between them. The CDR3 DNA sequence: TGTGCCAGCAGCTTAGATGGCGGGTCCAACATTCAGTACTTC. As protein: CASSLDGGSNIQYF.